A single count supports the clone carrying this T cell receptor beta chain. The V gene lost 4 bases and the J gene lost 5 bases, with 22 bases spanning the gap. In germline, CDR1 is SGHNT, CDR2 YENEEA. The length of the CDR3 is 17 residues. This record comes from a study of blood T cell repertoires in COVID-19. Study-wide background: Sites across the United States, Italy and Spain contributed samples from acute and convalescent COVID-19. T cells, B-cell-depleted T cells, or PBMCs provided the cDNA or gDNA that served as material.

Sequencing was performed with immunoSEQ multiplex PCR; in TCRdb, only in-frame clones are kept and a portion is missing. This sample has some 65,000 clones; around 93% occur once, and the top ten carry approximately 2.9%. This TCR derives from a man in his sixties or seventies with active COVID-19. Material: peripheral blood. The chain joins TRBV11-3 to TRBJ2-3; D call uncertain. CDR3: CASSWRFRSRQVDTQYF. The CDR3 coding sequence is TGTGCCAGCAGCTGGCGCTTCCGGTCTCGGCAGGTAGATACGCAGTATTTT.